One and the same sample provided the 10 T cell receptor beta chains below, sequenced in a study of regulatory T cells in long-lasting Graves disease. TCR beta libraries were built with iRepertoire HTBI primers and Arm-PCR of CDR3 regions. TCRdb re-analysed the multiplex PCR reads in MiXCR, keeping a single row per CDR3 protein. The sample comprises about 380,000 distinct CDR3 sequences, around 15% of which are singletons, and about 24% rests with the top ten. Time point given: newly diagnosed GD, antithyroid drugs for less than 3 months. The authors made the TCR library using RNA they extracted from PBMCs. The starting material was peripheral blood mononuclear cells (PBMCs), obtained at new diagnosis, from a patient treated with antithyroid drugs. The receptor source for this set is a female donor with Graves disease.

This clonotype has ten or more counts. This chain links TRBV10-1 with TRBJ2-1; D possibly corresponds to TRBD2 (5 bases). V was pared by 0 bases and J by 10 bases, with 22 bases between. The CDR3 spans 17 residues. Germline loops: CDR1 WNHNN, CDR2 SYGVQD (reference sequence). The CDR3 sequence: CASSESVRPNGRGEQFF. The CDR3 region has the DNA TGCGCCAGCAGTGAGTCGGTCCGTCCTAATGGCAGAGGGGAGCAGTTCTTC.

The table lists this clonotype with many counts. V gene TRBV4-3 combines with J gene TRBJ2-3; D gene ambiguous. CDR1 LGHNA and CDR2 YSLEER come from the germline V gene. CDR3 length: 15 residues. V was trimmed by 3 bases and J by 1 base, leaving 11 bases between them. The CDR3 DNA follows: TGCGCCAGCAGCCACGATCCAGTTGGCACAGATACGCAGTATTTT. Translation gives CASSHDPVGTDTQYF.

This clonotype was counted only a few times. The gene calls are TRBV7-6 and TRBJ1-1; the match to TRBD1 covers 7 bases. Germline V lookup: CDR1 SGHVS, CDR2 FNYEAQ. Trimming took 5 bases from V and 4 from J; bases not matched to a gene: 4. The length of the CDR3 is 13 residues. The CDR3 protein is CASSPYRGTEAFF. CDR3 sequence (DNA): TGTGCCAGCAGCCCGTACAGGGGCACTGAAGCTTTCTTT. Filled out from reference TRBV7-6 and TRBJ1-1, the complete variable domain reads GAGVSQSPRYKVTKRGQDVALRCDPISGHVSLYWYRQALGQGPEFLTYFNYEAQQDKSGLPNDRFSAERPEGSISTLTIQRTEQRDSAMYRCASSPYRGTEAFFGQGTRLTVV.

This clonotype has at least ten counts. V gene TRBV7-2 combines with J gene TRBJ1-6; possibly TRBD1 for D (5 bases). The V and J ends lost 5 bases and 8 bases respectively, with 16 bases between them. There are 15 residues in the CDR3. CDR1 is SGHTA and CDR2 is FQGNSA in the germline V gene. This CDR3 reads CASSQGWGMDSPLHF. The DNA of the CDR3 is TGTGCCAGCAGCCAGGGTTGGGGCATGGATTCACCCCTCCACTTT.

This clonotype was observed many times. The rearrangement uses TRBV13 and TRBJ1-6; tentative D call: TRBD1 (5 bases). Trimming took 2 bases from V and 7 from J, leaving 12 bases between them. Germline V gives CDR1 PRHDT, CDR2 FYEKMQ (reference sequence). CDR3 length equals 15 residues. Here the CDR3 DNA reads TGTGCCAGCAGCTTACTAAGAGGGGAGAATTCACCCCTCCACTTT. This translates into CASSLLRGENSPLHF. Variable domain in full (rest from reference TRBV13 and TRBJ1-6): AAGVIQSPRHLIKEKRETATLKCYPIPRHDTVYWYQQGPGQDPQFLISFYEKMQSDKGSIPDRFSAQQFSDYHSELNMSSLELGDSALYFCASSLLRGENSPLHFGNGTRLTVT.

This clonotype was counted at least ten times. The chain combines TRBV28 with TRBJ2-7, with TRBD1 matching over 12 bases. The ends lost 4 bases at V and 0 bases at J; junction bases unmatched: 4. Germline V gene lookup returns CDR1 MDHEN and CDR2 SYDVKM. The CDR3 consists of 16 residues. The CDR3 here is CASSSPGQGASYEQYF. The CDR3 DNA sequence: TGTGCCAGCAGTTCCCCGGGACAGGGGGCCTCCTACGAGCAGTACTTC.

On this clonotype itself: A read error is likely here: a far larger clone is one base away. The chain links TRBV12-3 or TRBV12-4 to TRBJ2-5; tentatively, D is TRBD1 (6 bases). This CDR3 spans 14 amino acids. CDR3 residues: CASSRQRGNNEQLF. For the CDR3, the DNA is TGTGCCAGCAGTAGACAGAGGGGGAACAATGAGCAGCTCTTC.

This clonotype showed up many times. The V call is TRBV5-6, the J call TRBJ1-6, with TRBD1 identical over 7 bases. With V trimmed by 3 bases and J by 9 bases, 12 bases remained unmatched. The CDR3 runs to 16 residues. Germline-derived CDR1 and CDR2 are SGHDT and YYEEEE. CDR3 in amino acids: CASSSHRGGTVSPLHF. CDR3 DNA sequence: TGTGCCAGCAGCTCCCACAGGGGAGGGACAGTTTCACCCCTCCACTTT.

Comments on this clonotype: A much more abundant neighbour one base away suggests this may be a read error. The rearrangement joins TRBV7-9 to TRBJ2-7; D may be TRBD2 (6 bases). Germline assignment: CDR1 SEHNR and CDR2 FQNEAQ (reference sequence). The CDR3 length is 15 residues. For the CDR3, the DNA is TGTGCCAGCAGCTTAGAAGGCGGGACCGCCTACGAGCAGTGCTTC. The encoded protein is CASSLEGGTAYEQCF.

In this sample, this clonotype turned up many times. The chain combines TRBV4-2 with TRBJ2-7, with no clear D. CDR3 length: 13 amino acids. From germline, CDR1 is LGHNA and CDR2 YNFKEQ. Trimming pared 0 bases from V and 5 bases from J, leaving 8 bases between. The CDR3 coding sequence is TGTGCCAGCAGCCAAGATAACGTGGACGAGCAGTACTTC. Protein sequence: CASSQDNVDEQYF.